Presented here are 12 T cell receptor beta chains from one specimen sequenced in a study of molecular identifiers for immune sequencing clone quantification. In TCRdb, the PCR reads were re-called with MiXCR into one record per CDR3 protein. Seen here are approximately 320,000 distinct CDR3 sequences, 24% observed once, and the top ten hold about 0.74%. The specimen sequenced was naive CD8+ T cells from blood, with Jurkat cell RNA spiked in. Documented subset: FACS-sorted CD8+CD4-CCR7+CD45RA+ naive T cells. The receptor source for this set is a human donor in good health. Some libraries in this study had Jurkat cell RNA spiked in.

Worth noting for this clonotype: This may come from a read error, since a much larger clone is one base off. The rearrangement links TRBV7-6 to TRBJ2-1, with a tentative D call TRBD1 (5 bases). This CDR3 is built from 13 residues. V shed 0 bases and J shed 15 bases, with 15 bases lying between them. Germline V gene lookup returns CDR1 SGHVS and CDR2 FNYEAQ. The CDR3 reads CASSLAGHGYRFF. CDR3 sequence (DNA): TGTGCCAGCAGCTTAGCTGGACATGGGTACCGGTTCTTC.

This clonotype was found many times. The chain has TRBV12-3 or TRBV12-4 and TRBJ2-2; no firm D call. CDR3 length: 15 amino acids. Trimming stripped 6 bases from V and 4 bases from J, with 15 bases between. CDR3 region: CASRFSMAGTGELFF. As DNA, the CDR3 is TGTGCCAGCAGGTTCTCAATGGCAGGCACCGGGGAGCTGTTTTTT.

A word on this clonotype: This may stem from a read error, because a much larger clone lies one nucleotide away. The rearrangement links TRBV7-9 to TRBJ1-1, with 7 bases that match TRBD1. The V gene end was trimmed by 4 bases and the J gene end by 5 bases; junction bases not matched to a gene: 10. This CDR3 has 15 residues. The germline gives CDR1 SEHNR, CDR2 FQNEAQ (reference sequence). CDR3 protein: CASSWIQGRETEAFF. CDR3 DNA: TGTGCCAGCAGCTGGATACAGGGGAGGGAAACTGAAGCTTTCTTT.

This clonotype was observed a handful of times. This chain uses TRBV24-1 with TRBJ2-3; 7 nucleotides line up with TRBD2. Germline V lookup: CDR1 KGHDR, CDR2 SFDVKD. V was pared by 3 bases and J by 2 bases, with 7 bases of the junction left unmatched. This CDR3 contains 16 residues. CDR3 DNA sequence: TGTGCCACCAGTGATCATGAGCGGGGATCCACAGATACGCAGTATTTT. Translation gives CATSDHERGSTDTQYF.

This CDR3 is CASSTGTRATDTQYF. The CDR3 region has the DNA TGTGCCAGTAGTACGGGGACCCGCGCCACAGATACGCAGTATTTT. V is TRBV19 and J is TRBJ2-3; D may correspond to TRBD1 or TRBD2 (5 bases each). CDR1 and CDR2 from the germline V gene are LNHDA and SQIVND (reference sequence). The CDR3 is 15 amino acids. Trimming pared 4 bases from V and 2 bases from J, leaving 13 bases between.

This clonotype was detected many times. This chain links TRBV28 with TRBJ2-5; 7 bases align to TRBD1. The CDR3 consists of 11 residues. The J segment lost 13 bases and the V segment lost 0 bases, leaving 2 bases of the junction unmatched. CDR1 and CDR2 (germline): MDHEN, SYDVKM. The CDR3 sequence is CASSLWGTAYF. CDR3 in DNA: TGTGCCAGCAGTTTATGGGGGACAGCGTACTTC.

The table lists this clonotype with a few counts. The chain has TRBV5-1 and TRBJ2-5; D call uncertain. The CDR3 is made up of 12 amino acids. Germline loops: CDR1 SGHRS, CDR2 YFSETQ. V lost 4 bases and J 5 bases, leaving 9 bases between the germline ends. The CDR3 is CASSPDLETQYF. The CDR3 DNA reads as TGCGCCAGCAGCCCGGACCTTGAGACCCAGTACTTC.

Comment on this clonotype: It may be a read error: a sequence one base away is much more abundant. The CDR3 region has the DNA TGTGCCAGCAGTAGGACAGTGAACGCCGGGGAGCTGTTTTTT. Translated: CASSRTVNAGELFF. This chain connects TRBV6-2 or TRBV6-3 to TRBJ2-2, with a possible D match to TRBD1 (6 bases). The CDR3 sequence is 14 residues long. The germline CDR1 and CDR2 sequences are MNHEY and SVGEGT.

This clonotype showed up many times. The chain has TRBV7-3 and TRBJ2-1; 9 bases align to TRBD1. J gave up 8 bases and V 4 bases, and 3 bases lay outside the gene matches. CDR3 length equals 13 residues. CDR1 SGHTA and CDR2 FQGTGA come from the germline V gene. The CDR3 protein is CASSSDRGDEQFF. For the CDR3, the DNA is TGTGCCAGCAGCTCGGACAGGGGCGATGAGCAGTTCTTC. The full variable domain, with the rest looked up from reference TRBV7-3 and TRBJ2-1, is GAGVSQTPSNKVTEKGKYVELRCDPISGHTALYWYRQSLGQGPEFLIYFQGTGAADDSGLPNDRFFAVRPEGSVSTLKIQRTERGDSAVYLCASSSDRGDEQFFGPGTRLTVL.

This clonotype has only one observation. The CDR3 end shows no conserved phenylalanine or tryptophan, and so a read error is likely. In DNA, the CDR3 is TGCGCCAGCAGCTGGGAGGGAGATACGCAGTATATT. Encoded protein: CASSWEGDTQYI. This chain uses TRBV4-1 with TRBJ2-3, with TRBD2 matching 7 bases. This CDR3 has 12 amino acids. The germline V gene encodes CDR1 MGHRA and CDR2 YSYEKL. The junction had 1 base not matched to a gene; V was cut back by 5 bases and J by 5 bases.

Comment on this clonotype: A much larger clone differs by one base, so this may be a read error. The chain is built from TRBV5-1 and TRBJ2-5, with 8 bases identical to TRBD1. Germline CDR1 and CDR2: SGHRS and YFSETQ. This CDR3 is 15 amino acids long. CDR3 amino acids: CASSLEDRVQEAQYF. CDR3 bases: TGCGCCAGCAGCTTGGAGGACAGGGTGCAAGAGGCCCAGTACTTC. Looking up the rest from reference TRBV5-1 and TRBJ2-5 gives the full variable domain: KAGVTQTPRYLIKTRGQQVTLSCSPISGHRSVSWYQQTPGQGLQFLFEYFSETQRNKGNFPGRFSGRQFSNSRSEMNVSTLELGDSALYLCASSLEDRVQEAQYFGPGTRLLVL.

The table lists this clonotype with a few counts. The V call is TRBV7-6, the J call TRBJ2-5; unclear D gene. The CDR3 consists of 12 residues. CDR1 and CDR2 from the germline V gene are SGHVS and FNYEAQ. V shed 5 bases and J shed 5 bases, with 9 bases lying between them. The CDR3 protein is CASSPDWETQYF. As DNA, the CDR3 is TGTGCCAGCAGCCCAGACTGGGAGACCCAGTACTTC.